This T cell receptor (beta chain) was observed in a study of T cells after yellow fever vaccination. Study results and limitations: The study noted that FACS-sorted repertoires could contain abundant clonotypes contaminating from the bulk population. A weaker but faster secondary response was observed, peaking on day 5 versus 15. After the booster, about 95% of CD4 and more than 75% of CD8 primary-response clones were re-detected.

V lost 8 bases and J lost 4, with 6 bases in between. The CDR3 totals 12 residues. Per germline, CDR1 SGHAT and CDR2 FQNNGV. 5'RACE template switching produced TCR cDNA carrying a universal primer site and UMIs. One entry per CDR3 protein results from TCRdb running MiXCR on the 5' RACE reads. The table includes tens of thousands of distinct CDR3 sequences, approximately 7% detected once. This clonotype came up a few times. As yet, its antigen is unknown. Sequencing was performed on CD8+ T cells sorted from PBMCs, taken around 15 days after the first yellow fever vaccination. The rearrangement joins TRBV11-2 to TRBJ2-6; no firm D call. The clonotype was recovered from a man aged 18 to 29 who received the YFV17D yellow fever vaccine. CDR3 coding DNA: TGTGCCAGCCATTGGGGGGCCAACGTCCTGACTTTC. Translated, it gives CASHWGANVLTF.